The next 8 T cell receptor beta chains were all read from a single sample in a study of blood T cell repertoires in COVID-19. Some clones are missing from TCRdb's copy, which holds only in-frame ones; the method was immunoSEQ multiplex PCR. Here the sample spans 55,000 to 80,000 clones, 83% being singletons. Sequencing used peripheral blood. These receptors originate from a man in his fifties or sixties with active COVID-19.

J is TRBJ1-5 and V is TRBV2; D is ambiguous. With 4 bases removed from V and 5 bases from J, the gap between germline ends came to 15 bases. Germline V gene lookup returns CDR1 SNHLY and CDR2 FYNNEI. The CDR3 is made up of 15 amino acids. This chain's CDR3 is CASSAIMTRDQPQHF. The CDR3 nucleotides read TGTGCCAGCAGTGCTATAATGACTCGGGATCAGCCCCAGCATTTT.

The chain links TRBV28 to TRBJ2-3; D is unclear. Looked up from germline, CDR1 is MDHEN and CDR2 is SYDVKM. V was cut by 6 bases and J by 0 bases, with 7 bases left in between. CDR3 length equals 13 residues. The chain's CDR3 is CASSFSSTDTQYF. The CDR3 region has the DNA TGTGCCAGCAGCTTCTCTAGCACAGATACGCAGTATTTT.

This chain links TRBV24-1 with TRBJ2-3; D may be TRBD1 (5 bases). Germline CDR1 and CDR2: KGHDR and SFDVKD. Trimming stripped 5 bases from V and 2 bases from J, with 7 bases between. The CDR3 covers 13 residues. The CDR3 DNA reads TGTGCCACCAGTGCAGGGTTCACAGATACGCAGTATTTT. Translation gives CATSAGFTDTQYF.

The chain recombines TRBV9 with TRBJ1-2, with TRBD1 matching 9 bases. Trimming took 3 bases from V and 5 from J; bases not matched to a gene: 11. Germline assignment: CDR1 SGDLS and CDR2 YYNGEE. The CDR3 has 16 amino acids. The CDR3 protein is CASSDNTGGQGYGYTF. CDR3 sequence (DNA): TGTGCCAGCAGCGACAATACAGGGGGCCAGGGGTATGGCTACACCTTC.

With regard to this clone: In the same sample, other DNA sequences code for this CDR3. The rearrangement links TRBV18 to TRBJ2-5, with TRBD1 matching over 9 bases. Germline V lookup: CDR1 KGHSH, CDR2 LQKENI. This CDR3 is 15 amino acids long. After removal of 2 bases from V and 2 bases from J, the junction contained 3 bases not matched to a gene. Here the CDR3 reads CASSPRTGVQETQYF. The CDR3 DNA reads TGTGCCAGCTCACCAAGGACAGGGGTACAAGAGACCCAGTACTTC.

The chain has TRBV7-8 and TRBJ2-7, with TRBD2 matching 10 bases. This CDR3 region has 18 residues. V gave up 1 base and J gave up 3 bases; unmatched junction bases: 12. Germline CDR1 and CDR2: SGHVS and FQNEAQ. The CDR3 region is CASSLGGVITSGIYEQYF. The DNA of the CDR3 is TGTGCCAGCAGCTTAGGGGGCGTGATCACTAGCGGGATCTACGAGCAGTACTTC.

V usage is TRBV7-2 and J usage is TRBJ2-2; D ambiguous. This CDR3 region has 14 residues. Looked up from germline, CDR1 is SGHTA and CDR2 is FQGNSA. Between the trimmed V and J ends, which lost 6 bases and 2 bases, there was a span of 10 bases. The CDR3 protein is CASSRNYNTGELFF. As DNA, the CDR3 is TGTGCCAGCAGTCGAAACTATAACACCGGGGAGCTGTTTTTT.

This clone was counted only a few times. The V and J genes are TRBV2 and TRBJ2-7; 7 positions match TRBD1. Looked up from germline, CDR1 is SNHLY and CDR2 is FYNNEI. The CDR3 has 14 residues. V trimming: 7 bases; J trimming: 4 bases; junction bases outside the gene matches: 10. In DNA, the CDR3 is TGTGCCAGCATGCCGGACAGGCCGGCTTACGAGCAGTACTTC. It is translated as CASMPDRPAYEQYF.